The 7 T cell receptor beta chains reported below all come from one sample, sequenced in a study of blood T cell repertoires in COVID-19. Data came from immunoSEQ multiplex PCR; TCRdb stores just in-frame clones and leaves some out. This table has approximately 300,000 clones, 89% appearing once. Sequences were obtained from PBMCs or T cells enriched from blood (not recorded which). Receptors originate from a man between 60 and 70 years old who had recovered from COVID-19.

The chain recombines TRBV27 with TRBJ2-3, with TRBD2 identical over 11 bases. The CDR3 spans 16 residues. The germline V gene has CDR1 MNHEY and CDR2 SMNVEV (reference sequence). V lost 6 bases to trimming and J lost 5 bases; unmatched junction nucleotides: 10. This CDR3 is CASSPHSGRAGDTQYF. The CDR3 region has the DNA TGTGCCAGCAGCCCTCATAGCGGGAGGGCCGGAGATACGCAGTATTTT.

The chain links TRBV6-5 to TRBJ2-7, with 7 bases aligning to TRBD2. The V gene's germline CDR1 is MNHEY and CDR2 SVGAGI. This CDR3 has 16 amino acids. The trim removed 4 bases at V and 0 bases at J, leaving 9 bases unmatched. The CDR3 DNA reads TGTGCCAGCAGTTCTCCCGGGAGGACCAGCTCCTACGAGCAGTACTTC. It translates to CASSSPGRTSSYEQYF.

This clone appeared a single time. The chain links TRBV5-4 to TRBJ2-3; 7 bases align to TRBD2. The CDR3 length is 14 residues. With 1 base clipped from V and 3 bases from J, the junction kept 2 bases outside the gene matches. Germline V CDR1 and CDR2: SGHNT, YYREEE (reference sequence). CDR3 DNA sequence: TGTGCCAGCAGCTTGAGCGGGGATACAGATACGCAGTATTTT. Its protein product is CASSLSGDTDTQYF.

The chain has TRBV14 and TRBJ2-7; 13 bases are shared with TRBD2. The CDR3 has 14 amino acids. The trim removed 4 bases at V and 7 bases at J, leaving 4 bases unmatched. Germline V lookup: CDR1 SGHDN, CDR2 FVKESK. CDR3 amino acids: CASSRGLAGAEQYF. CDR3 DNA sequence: TGTGCCAGCAGCCGAGGACTAGCGGGAGCTGAGCAGTACTTC.

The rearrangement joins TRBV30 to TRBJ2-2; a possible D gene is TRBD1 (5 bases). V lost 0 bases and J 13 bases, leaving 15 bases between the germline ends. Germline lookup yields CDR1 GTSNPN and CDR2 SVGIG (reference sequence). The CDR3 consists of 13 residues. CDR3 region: CAWSVMVQGGLFF. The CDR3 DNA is TGTGCCTGGAGTGTAATGGTTCAGGGTGGGCTGTTTTTT.

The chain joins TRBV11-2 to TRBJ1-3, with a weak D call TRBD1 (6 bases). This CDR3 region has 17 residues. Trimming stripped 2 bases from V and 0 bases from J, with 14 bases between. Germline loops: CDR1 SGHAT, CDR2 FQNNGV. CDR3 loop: CASSLWIQGASGNTIYF. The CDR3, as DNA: TGTGCCAGCAGCTTATGGATACAGGGAGCCTCTGGAAACACCATATATTTT.

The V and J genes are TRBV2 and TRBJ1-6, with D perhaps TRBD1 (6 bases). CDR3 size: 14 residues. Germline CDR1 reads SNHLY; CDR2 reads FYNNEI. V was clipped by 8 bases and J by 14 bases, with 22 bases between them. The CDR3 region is CASQAGRGASALHF. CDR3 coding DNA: TGTGCCAGCCAAGCCGGACGGGGGGCATCGGCCCTCCACTTT.